This entry concerns a single TCR beta chain. The data stem from a study of blood T cell repertoires in COVID-19. At the level of the study: Samples representing acute and convalescent COVID-19 were sourced from the United States, Italy and Spain. PBMCs, B-cell-depleted T cells, or T cells provided the cDNA or gDNA that made up the material.

Under the authors' procedure: Amplification of reference gene primers provided the estimated nucleated cell counts. Data came from immunoSEQ multiplex PCR; TCRdb stores just in-frame clones and leaves some out. From that table come the V and J calls and clone size; the DNA was used to work out D and trimming. The sample yields around 130,000 clones, almost 85% seen once. CDR1 is SGHAT and CDR2 is FQNNGV in the germline V gene. J lost 5 bases, V lost 5 bases, and 13 bases had no gene match. The CDR3 has 16 residues. The sequence came from a human donor in a cohort sampled during active COVID-19. J is TRBJ2-5 and V is TRBV11-2, with TRBD2 identical over 8 bases. The sample consisted of peripheral blood. The CDR3 here is CASSKGTSSGKETQYF. The CDR3 DNA is TGTGCCAGCAGCAAGGGGACTAGTTCGGGGAAGGAGACCCAGTACTTC.